Listed here are 5 T cell receptor beta chains from one sample, sequenced in a study of CD4+ T cells in melanoma. Sequencing was performed with immunoSEQ multiplex PCR; in TCRdb, only in-frame clones are kept and a portion is missing. The data hold roughly 21,000 clones, with 78% observed a single time. The source of these receptors is a human donor with melanoma.

This clone was detected only once. The chain carries TRBV7-6 and TRBJ2-7, with 9 bases aligning to TRBD1. The V and J ends lost 1 base and 3 bases, in that order; junction bases with no gene match: 1. The CDR3 sequence is 14 residues long. Germline CDR1 SGHVS, CDR2 FNYEAQ. DNA of the CDR3: TGTGCCAGCAGCTTAGTGGGACAGGGCTACGAGCAGTACTTC. Translation gives CASSLVGQGYEQYF.

This clone came up once. This chain connects TRBV6-6 to TRBJ1-2; tentatively, D is TRBD1 (6 bases). Germline V gene lookup returns CDR1 MNHNY and CDR2 SVGAGI (reference sequence). The ends were cut back, 5 bases at V and 8 bases at J, with 21 bases in the middle. This CDR3 is built from 15 residues. The CDR3 loop reads CASSREGTTLRGYTF. The CDR3 DNA reads as TGTGCCAGCAGTCGGGAGGGGACAACCCTTCGAGGCTACACCTTC.

The chain joins TRBV12-5 to TRBJ1-1; no definite D call. The V gene lost 0 bases and the J gene lost 0 bases, with 14 bases spanning the gap. Germline CDR1 and CDR2: LGHNT and FRNRAP. The CDR3 loop spans 17 amino acids. The chain's CDR3 is CASGLVPSSTMNTEAFF. The CDR3 coding sequence is TGTGCTAGTGGTTTGGTCCCCTCCTCCACTATGAACACTGAAGCTTTCTTT.

The DNA for the CDR3 is TGTGCCAGCAGCTCATTAGCGAAGCAGAGACCGGAGAACTATGGCTACACCTTC. Amino acids: CASSSLAKQRPENYGYTF. The chain combines TRBV11-2 with TRBJ1-2; D remains ambiguous. CDR1 is SGHAT, CDR2 FQNNGV, per germline. V lost 4 bases and J lost 2, with 23 bases in between. CDR3 length equals 18 residues.

The chain uses TRBV7-6 and TRBJ1-3; 7 bases fit TRBD1. The length of the CDR3 is 17 residues. The germline V gene has CDR1 SGHVS and CDR2 FNYEAQ. V shed 2 bases and J 3 bases; nucleotides not matched to a gene: 10. CDR3 in amino acids: CASSLYRTGTYGNTIYF. For the CDR3, the DNA is TGTGCCAGCAGCTTATATCGGACAGGAACTTATGGAAACACCATATATTTT.